Shown below are 25 T cell receptor beta chains from a single sample sequenced in a study of cytomegalovirus exposure and HLA in healthy donors. Researchers ran the PCR with 60 Vbeta and 13 Jbeta primers. Profiled with immunoSEQ multiplex PCR; TCRdb holds only in-frame clones, not every one. The sample yields 120,000 or so clones, 81% seen once. The material sequenced was PBMCs. These receptors all stem from a young man in good health and CMV-seropositive.

To note about this clone: The CDR3 does not close with the conserved phenylalanine or tryptophan, likely indicating a read error. The chain carries TRBV5-4 and TRBJ2-7; 7 bases are shared with TRBD2. Germline lookup yields CDR1 SGHNT and CDR2 YYREEE (reference sequence). The CDR3 loop spans 14 amino acids. J gave up 2 bases and V 4 bases, and 6 bases lay outside the gene matches. The CDR3 loop reads CASSPGGGTYEQYS. In nucleotides, the CDR3 is TGTGCCAGCAGCCCGGGGGGTGGAACCTACGAGCAGTACTCC.

V gene TRBV6-6 combines with J gene TRBJ1-1, with D perhaps TRBD1 (6 bases). Looked up from germline, CDR1 is MNHNY and CDR2 is SVGAGI (reference sequence). Trimming took off 7 bases at V and 7 bases at J, with 13 bases between the two ends. This CDR3 has 12 residues. Here the CDR3 reads CASISDRREAFF. The CDR3, as DNA: TGTGCCAGCATTTCGGACAGACGTGAAGCTTTCTTT.

The J gene is TRBJ1-3, the V gene TRBV25-1; D call uncertain. This CDR3 region has 14 residues. Germline values: CDR1 MGHDK, CDR2 SYGVNS. Trimming took 8 bases from V and 1 from J, leaving 12 bases between them. Here the CDR3 reads CASSGSGSGNTIYF. The CDR3 nucleotides read TGTGCCAGCTCGGGGTCAGGATCTGGAAACACCATATATTTT. Full variable domain (missing parts from reference TRBV25-1 and TRBJ1-3): EADIYQTPRYLVIGTGKKITLECSQTMGHDKMYWYQQDPGMELHLIHYSYGVNSTEKGDLSSESTVSRIRTEHFPLTLESARPSHTSQYLCASSGSGSGNTIYFGEGSWLTVV.

The V gene is TRBV7-2, the J gene TRBJ1-1, with 7 bases aligning to TRBD1. The germline V gene encodes CDR1 SGHTA and CDR2 FQGNSA. The CDR3 runs 15 residues. Trimming removed 0 bases from V and 4 bases from J; junction bases left unmatched: 5. Written as DNA, the CDR3 is TGTGCCAGCAGCTTAGCTCTCAGGGGGAGCACTGAAGCTTTCTTT. The encoded protein is CASSLALRGSTEAFF.

The rearrangement joins TRBV19 to TRBJ2-1; 9 bases are a match to TRBD2. V lost 5 bases and J lost 0; bases outside the gene matches: 5. Germline assignment: CDR1 LNHDA and CDR2 SQIVND (reference sequence). The CDR3 loop spans 16 amino acids. CDR3 residues: CASSLRGGDSYNEQFF. In nucleotides, the CDR3 is TGTGCCAGTAGTCTGCGGGGGGGAGACTCCTACAATGAGCAGTTCTTC.

V usage is TRBV18 and J usage is TRBJ1-1; 8 bases agree with TRBD1. With V trimmed by 6 bases and J by 5 bases, 8 bases remained unmatched. This CDR3 spans 14 amino acids. Germline CDR1 KGHSH, CDR2 LQKENI. The CDR3 nucleotides are TGTGCCAGCTCCCCGGGACAGGCACTTACTGAAGCTTTCTTT. It specifies CASSPGQALTEAFF.

The chain carries TRBV4-3 and TRBJ1-2, with TRBD1 as a possible D gene (6 bases). Germline CDR1 reads LGHNA; CDR2 reads YSLEER. CDR3 length equals 15 residues. V was trimmed by 1 base and J by 6 bases, leaving 15 bases between them. CDR3 amino acids: CASSQGPGTLDGYTF. The DNA for the CDR3 is TGCGCCAGCAGCCAAGGCCCCGGGACACTCGATGGCTACACCTTC.

This clone came up once. The CDR3 DNA reads as TGTGCCAGCTGGGACAGGGGAAGTCATGGTGGCTACACCTTC. This codes for CASWDRGSHGGYTF. V is TRBV19 and J is TRBJ1-2; 10 bases agree with TRBD1. Germline-derived CDR1 and CDR2 are LNHDA and SQIVND (reference sequence). Trimming removed 9 bases from V and 7 bases from J; junction bases left unmatched: 11. This CDR3 comprises 14 residues. Full variable domain (outside the CDR3, taken from reference TRBV19 and TRBJ1-2): DGGITQSPKYLFRKEGQNVTLSCEQNLNHDAMYWYRQDPGQGLRLIYYSQIVNDFQKGDIAEGYSVSREKKESFPLTVTSAQKNPTAFYLCASWDRGSHGGYTFGSGTRLTVV.

The chain couples TRBV5-1 to TRBJ1-1; D is undetermined. The CDR3 loop spans 15 amino acids. Trimming took off 4 bases at V and 1 base at J, with 14 bases between the two ends. From germline, CDR1 is SGHRS and CDR2 YFSETQ. The CDR3 spells CASSPQPGRNTEAFF. CDR3 nucleotides: TGCGCCAGCAGCCCACAACCGGGTAGGAACACTGAAGCTTTCTTT.

This clone has just a few counts. The chain's CDR3 is CASSQDLRGHNEAFF. The CDR3 DNA reads TGCGCCAGCAGCCAAGACCTCAGGGGGCATAATGAAGCTTTCTTT. V gene TRBV4-1 combines with J gene TRBJ1-1; 8 bases are a match to TRBD1. Germline V gene lookup returns CDR1 MGHRA and CDR2 YSYEKL. Unmatched junction bases numbered 7, after V lost 0 bases and J lost 7 bases. There are 15 residues in the CDR3.

This clone was detected only once. This rearrangement joins TRBV19 to TRBJ1-6; D is unresolved. Germline CDR1 is LNHDA and CDR2 is SQIVND (reference sequence). V was cut by 6 bases and J by 7 bases, with 13 bases left in between. The CDR3 runs to 14 residues. CDR3 region: CASRTGSQNSPLHF. CDR3 DNA sequence: TGTGCCAGTAGGACCGGGAGCCAAAATTCACCCCTCCACTTT.

This clone has only a few counts. The rearrangement joins TRBV6-5 to TRBJ1-5; 9 nucleotides line up with TRBD1. CDR1 and CDR2 from the germline V gene are MNHEY and SVGAGI. The V segment lost 5 bases and the J segment 7 bases; nucleotides outside the gene matches: 6. The CDR3 consists of 14 residues. CDR3 nucleotides: TGTGCCAGCAGTCTTACAGGGGGCAGCCAGCCCCAGCATTTT. Translated: CASSLTGGSQPQHF.

The gene calls are TRBV5-1 and TRBJ2-1; 9 bases are a match to TRBD2. The CDR3 is 19 residues long. After removal of 1 base from V and 0 bases from J, the junction contained 11 bases not matched to a gene. Germline V gene data show CDR1 as SGHRS and CDR2 as YFSETQ. CDR3 region: CASSLLGGRALSSYNEQFF. CDR3 nucleotide sequence: TGCGCCAGCAGCTTGCTGGGCGGGAGGGCCTTGAGCTCCTACAATGAGCAGTTCTTC.

In nucleotides, the CDR3 is TGTGCCAGCAGCCAGGTGGATTCTGGTGAGCAGTTCTTC. It codes for CASSQVDSGEQFF. The J gene is TRBJ2-1, the V gene TRBV7-2, with no clear D. The ends were cut back, 5 bases at V and 9 bases at J, with 14 bases in the middle. Germline V gives CDR1 SGHTA, CDR2 FQGNSA. The CDR3 is made up of 13 amino acids.

Here the CDR3 reads CASSSRDRAFHEQYF. DNA for the CDR3: TGTGCCAGCAGTTCCCGGGACAGGGCTTTCCACGAGCAGTACTTC. The J gene is TRBJ2-7, the V gene TRBV7-9, with 9 bases lining up with TRBD1. Germline-derived CDR1 and CDR2 are SEHNR and FQNEAQ (reference sequence). The CDR3 has 15 residues. Losses at the gene ends were 6 bases for V and 5 bases for J; bases not matched to a gene: 11.

The J gene is TRBJ1-1, the V gene TRBV5-5; TRBD1 matches at 8 bases. CDR1 is SGHKS, CDR2 YYEKEE, per germline (reference sequence). V shed 2 bases and J 11 bases; nucleotides not matched to a gene: 8. This CDR3 is 13 amino acids long. The CDR3: CASSFDRGTRAFF. DNA for the CDR3: TGTGCCAGCAGCTTCGACAGGGGCACGAGGGCTTTCTTT.

The chain is built from TRBV7-2 and TRBJ2-1; 11 bases fit TRBD2. V lost 3 bases and J lost 0; bases outside the gene matches: 10. The CDR3 has 19 residues. In germline, CDR1 is SGHTA, CDR2 FQGNSA. The CDR3 sequence: CASSFKWATSGNSYNEQFF. The CDR3 DNA reads TGTGCCAGCAGCTTTAAATGGGCGACTAGCGGGAACTCCTACAATGAGCAGTTCTTC.

This clone came up once. The chain has TRBV6-1 and TRBJ2-5, with TRBD1 as a possible D gene (6 bases). The V gene's germline CDR1 is MNHNS and CDR2 SASEGT. This CDR3 is built from 12 residues. V dropped 10 bases and J dropped 6 bases, with 15 bases sitting between them. CDR3 coding DNA: TGTGCCACAGGGGTTTGGAGGAAGACCCAGTACTTC. Protein sequence: CATGVWRKTQYF.

The chain combines TRBV7-2 with TRBJ2-3; a possible D gene is TRBD1 (5 bases). CDR3 length: 15 residues. Trimming left V 2 bases short and J 6 bases short, with 15 bases between. Germline V CDR1 and CDR2: SGHTA, FQGNSA. This chain's CDR3 is CASSLLGMTDDTQYF. CDR3 DNA sequence: TGTGCCAGCAGCTTACTTGGGATGACAGACGATACGCAGTATTTT.

The rearrangement links TRBV19 to TRBJ1-1; D might be TRBD1 (6 bases). Germline-derived CDR1 and CDR2 are LNHDA and SQIVND (reference sequence). The CDR3 is 13 residues long. The ends were cut back, 1 base at V and 4 bases at J, with 7 bases in the middle. The CDR3 DNA sequence: TGTGCCAGTAGTATAGGGACAGTCACTGAAGCTTTCTTT. Protein: CASSIGTVTEAFF.

V is TRBV6-4 and J is TRBJ2-2; TRBD2 matches 7 bases. Germline V gene lookup returns CDR1 MRHNA and CDR2 SNTAGT. V lost 3 bases to trimming and J lost 6 bases; unmatched junction nucleotides: 1. The CDR3 consists of 13 residues. The CDR3 spells CASSEGGAGELFF. The CDR3 DNA sequence: TGTGCCAGCAGTGAGGGGGGGGCCGGGGAGCTGTTTTTT.

This clone appeared once. This chain joins TRBV6-1 and TRBJ1-6; 7 bases fit TRBD1. This CDR3 region has 14 residues. Germline values: CDR1 MNHNS, CDR2 SASEGT. V shed 10 bases and J 7 bases; nucleotides not matched to a gene: 10. The CDR3 DNA is TGTGCCACATGGGACAGCCGGCCAAATTCACCCCTCCACTTT. Protein product: CATWDSRPNSPLHF.

The J gene is TRBJ1-1, the V gene TRBV5-4; D is possibly TRBD1 (6 bases). Germline V lookup: CDR1 SGHNT, CDR2 YYREEE (reference sequence). There are 14 residues in the CDR3. V was pared by 3 bases and J by 1 base, with 10 bases between. The CDR3 here is CASSSRGSNTEAFF. CDR3 DNA: TGTGCCAGCAGCTCCAGGGGTTCGAACACTGAAGCTTTCTTT.

The V gene is TRBV6-4, the J gene TRBJ2-3, with 7 bases aligning to TRBD1. V dropped 10 bases and J dropped 4; count of bases not matched to a gene: 14. There are 15 residues in the CDR3. Per the germline V gene, CDR1 is MRHNA and CDR2 is SNTAGT. The CDR3 reads CAISNRGQIPDTQYF. For the CDR3, the DNA is TGTGCCATCAGCAACAGGGGTCAAATCCCAGATACGCAGTATTTT.

Only one count was recorded for this clone. The chain is built from TRBV25-1 and TRBJ2-7, with D maybe TRBD2 (6 bases). Germline V gene lookup returns CDR1 MGHDK and CDR2 SYGVNS. The CDR3 is 18 amino acids. Trimming took 3 bases from V and 2 from J, leaving 23 bases between them. The DNA for the CDR3 is TGTGCCAGCAGTGATATGGGCCGAGGTGGGGAGGAGACCTACGAGCAGTACTTC. It encodes CASSDMGRGGEETYEQYF.